This TCR beta chain was identified during a study of blood T cell repertoires in COVID-19. In the study overall: Sources were T cells, B-cell-depleted T cells, or PBMCs; the material itself was cDNA or gDNA.

Unmatched junction bases numbered 3, after V lost 5 bases and J lost 6 bases. CDR1 SNHLY and CDR2 FYNNEI come from the germline V gene. The length of the CDR3 is 13 residues. Produced via immunoSEQ multiplex PCR; TCRdb's table is partial and in-frame only. The sample consists of tens of thousands of clones, 80% to 90% of them appearing once. Sequenced: peripheral blood. This rearrangement joins TRBV2 to TRBJ1-5; 8 nucleotides agree with TRBD1. The receptor comes from a man in his fifties with active COVID-19. In nucleotides, the CDR3 is TGTGCCAGCAGTACACAGGGGGGTCAGCCCCAGCATTTT. It is translated as CASSTQGGQPQHF.